One T cell receptor beta chain is described in this entry. Its target is unknown. The read terminates 3 residues ahead of where the CDR3 ends, so the germline J gene completes it. The data stem from a study of T cells in women clearing cervical HPV infection. Study context: Controls' single incident HPV16 infection cleared within 12 months without precancer. Cases' blood sampling followed lesion detection by median around 160 days (90 to 200). Whole-study results and caveats: Effector/memory and HPV-specific T cells were not isolated, and association timing is unknown.

CDR1 is KGHSH, CDR2 LQKENI, per germline. The length of the CDR3 is 16 residues. The protocol was immunoSEQ multiplex PCR, while the TCRdb copy is restricted to in-frame clones and leaves out a portion. This listing includes tens of thousands of clones. The sequenced sample was blood buffy coat. The clonotype comes from a woman between 18 and 69 years old with a cervical HPV16 infection that either progressed to CIN3+ or cleared (not recorded which). The V gene is TRBV18, the J gene TRBJ1-2; a possible D gene is TRBD1 (6 bases). The covered CDR3 bases are TGTGCCAGCTCACCACCGGGGGCAAGCTCCTACAATGAC. As protein: CASSPPGASSYND. The full CDR3 reads CASSPPGASSYNDYTF.